A single sample gave rise to the 8 T cell receptor beta chains below, sequenced in a study of OX40 agonist ivuxolimab in advanced cancers. The library came from the immunoSEQ multiplex PCR assay. The table was pulled from immuneACCESS by TCRdb, which kept in-frame rearrangements only. Such tables lose some clones; where checked, under half of the loss comes from unresolved V genes, and the rest has no known cause. This sample has about 83,000 clones in its table, and about 88% of those were observed once. In total, the top ten clones hold approximately 7.4% of the sample. The sample was CD4+ or CD8+ T cells sorted from blood, taken in a trial of the OX40 agonist ivuxolimab. These receptors came from an adult with an advanced solid tumor such as melanoma, head and neck, liver or kidney cancer.

The rearrangement joins TRBV5-6 to TRBJ1-1; 8 bases line up with TRBD1. From germline, CDR1 is SGHDT and CDR2 YYEEEE. The V and J ends lost 4 bases and 6 bases, in that order; junction bases with no gene match: 17. CDR3 length: 17 residues. The CDR3 reads CASSPGTGPHQAAEAFF. DNA for the CDR3: TGTGCCAGCAGCCCGGGGACAGGACCCCACCAGGCCGCTGAAGCTTTCTTT.

The rearrangement links TRBV4-2 to TRBJ2-1, with 12 bases fitting TRBD1. Looked up from germline, CDR1 is LGHNA and CDR2 is YNFKEQ. The CDR3 is 18 residues long. The ends lost 3 bases at V and 9 bases at J; junction bases unmatched: 15. The DNA of the CDR3 is TGTGCCAGCAGCCACCCTATAGCCCCGGGACAGGGGGCAAGTGAGCAGTTCTTC. Its protein product is CASSHPIAPGQGASEQFF.

This rearrangement joins TRBV9 to TRBJ2-1; perhaps TRBD1 as D (5 bases). Between the trimmed V and J ends, which lost 3 bases and 6 bases, there was a span of 10 bases. Looked up from germline, CDR1 is SGDLS and CDR2 is YYNGEE. There are 13 residues in the CDR3. The CDR3 here is CASSGWQGNEQFF. The CDR3 DNA follows: TGTGCCAGCAGCGGGTGGCAGGGCAATGAGCAGTTCTTC.

The rearrangement uses TRBV30 and TRBJ2-5; D might be TRBD2 (5 bases). CDR1 and CDR2 (germline): GTSNPN, SVGIG (reference sequence). V was trimmed by 3 bases and J by 7 bases, leaving 12 bases between them. The CDR3 loop spans 12 amino acids. The CDR3 spells CAWSWEIGTQYF. For the CDR3, the DNA is TGTGCCTGGAGCTGGGAGATTGGGACCCAGTACTTC.

The rearrangement links TRBV11-2 to TRBJ1-2; the match to TRBD1 covers 10 bases. Germline V gene lookup returns CDR1 SGHAT and CDR2 FQNNGV. Trimming removed 5 bases from V and 8 bases from J; junction bases left unmatched: 5. The CDR3 consists of 13 residues. The CDR3 bases are TGTGCCAGCAGCGAAGGACAGGGGGGCGGCTACACCTTC. Translating it yields CASSEGQGGGYTF. Looking up the rest from reference TRBV11-2 and TRBJ1-2 gives the full variable domain: EAGVAQSPRYKIIEKRQSVAFWCNPISGHATLYWYQQILGQGPKLLIQFQNNGVVDDSQLPKDRFSAERLKGVDSTLKIQPAKLEDSAVYLCASSEGQGGGYTFGSGTRLTVV.

This clone has a handful of counts. The V gene is TRBV4-2, the J gene TRBJ2-1; D gene ambiguous. V gave up 4 bases and J gave up 5 bases, with 9 bases separating them. Per the germline V gene, CDR1 is LGHNA and CDR2 is YNFKEQ. The CDR3 runs 13 residues. The CDR3 sequence: CASSREGDNEQFF. The CDR3 DNA follows: TGTGCCAGCAGCCGAGAAGGAGACAATGAGCAGTTCTTC.

The J gene is TRBJ1-1, the V gene TRBV4-1; no clear D gene. The germline V and J ends were trimmed by 4 bases and 3 bases, with 18 bases remaining between them. Per the germline V gene, CDR1 is MGHRA and CDR2 is YSYEKL. This CDR3 spans 16 amino acids. The CDR3 here is CASSRYSGGRDTEAFF. The CDR3 DNA is TGCGCCAGCAGCCGGTACTCGGGAGGGAGAGACACTGAAGCTTTCTTT.

This clone showed up just once. The V and J genes are TRBV2 and TRBJ2-2; 7 nucleotides match TRBD1. Looked up from germline, CDR1 is SNHLY and CDR2 is FYNNEI. The CDR3 contains 15 residues. V lost 4 bases to trimming and J lost 5 bases; unmatched junction nucleotides: 7. CDR3 loop: CASSALDRRTGELFF. DNA for the CDR3: TGTGCCAGCAGTGCCCTGGACAGGCGAACCGGGGAGCTGTTTTTT.